These 21 T cell receptor beta chains came from one sample sequenced in a study of CD8 T cells in Susac syndrome. After extraction with the RNeasy kit, roughly 0.45 to 1 ug of the RNA was reverse transcribed using random hexamers. TCRdb reprocessed the immunoSEQ multiplex PCR reads via MiXCR and lists one record per CDR3 protein. The sample has 53,000 or so distinct CDR3 sequences; 80% to 95% are singletons. The sequenced sample consisted of CD8+ T cells from PBMCs. Receptors were obtained from a human donor in good health.

This rearrangement joins TRBV7-2 to TRBJ1-5; no clear D gene. Trimming removed 5 bases from V and 0 bases from J, with 5 bases in between. The CDR3 length is 13 residues. Germline values: CDR1 SGHTA, CDR2 FQGNSA. In nucleotides, the CDR3 is TGTGCCAGCAGCGGGTATAGCAATCAGCCCCAGCATTTT. Protein: CASSGYSNQPQHF. Drawing the rest from reference TRBV7-2 and TRBJ1-5, the complete variable domain is GAGVSQSPSNKVTEKGKDVELRCDPISGHTALYWYRQSLGQGLEFLIYFQGNSAPDKSGLPSDRFSAERTGGSVSTLTIQRTQQEDSAVYLCASSGYSNQPQHFGDGTRLSIL.

The rearrangement joins TRBV28 to TRBJ2-1; 7 bases map to TRBD2. The germline CDR1 and CDR2 sequences are MDHEN and SYDVKM. The CDR3 is 16 amino acids. Germline trimming cut 3 bases from V and 5 bases from J; bases unmatched to any gene: 10. CDR3 loop: CASSFPGRGTNNEQFF. CDR3 nucleotides: TGTGCCAGCAGTTTCCCGGGGAGGGGAACCAACAATGAGCAGTTCTTC.

V and J are TRBV27 and TRBJ2-2; D is unclear. The CDR3 sequence is 13 residues long. V was pared by 3 bases and J by 5 bases, with 7 bases between. CDR1 is MNHEY, CDR2 SMNVEV, per germline (reference sequence). Here the CDR3 reads CASSFQLTGELFF. The CDR3 DNA is TGTGCCAGCAGTTTTCAGCTGACCGGGGAGCTGTTTTTT.

V gene TRBV7-9 combines with J gene TRBJ2-1; 9 nucleotides align to TRBD2. V lost 7 bases to trimming and J lost 8 bases; unmatched junction nucleotides: 9. This CDR3 spans 14 amino acids. Germline V gene sequence: CDR1 SEHNR, CDR2 FQNEAQ (reference sequence). The CDR3 sequence is CASTYPSGKDEQFF. CDR3 nucleotides: TGTGCCAGCACGTATCCTAGCGGGAAAGATGAGCAGTTCTTC.

This sequence joins TRBV29-1 and TRBJ1-1; 10 bases align to TRBD1. This CDR3 comprises 14 residues. The V gene's germline CDR1 is SQVTM and CDR2 ANQGSEA. V gave up 7 bases and J gave up 3 bases; unmatched junction bases: 8. CDR3 sequence: CSAGQGGGDTEAFF. The CDR3 nucleotides read TGCAGCGCTGGACAGGGGGGCGGGGACACTGAAGCTTTCTTT. The variable domain in full, with the rest retrieved from reference TRBV29-1 and TRBJ1-1, is SAVISQKPSRDICQRGTSLTIQCQVDSQVTMMFWYRQQPGQSLTLIATANQGSEATYESGFVIDKFPISRPNLTFSTLTVSNMSPEDSSIYLCSAGQGGGDTEAFFGQGTRLTVV.

This sequence joins TRBV4-1 and TRBJ1-5; D remains ambiguous. CDR1 is MGHRA, CDR2 YSYEKL, per germline. V lost 4 bases and J lost 7, with 14 bases in between. This CDR3 is built from 14 residues. This chain's CDR3 is CASSPVSGNQPQHF. Written as DNA, the CDR3 is TGCGCCAGCAGCCCTGTGTCGGGAAACCAGCCCCAGCATTTT.

This sequence joins TRBV19 and TRBJ2-7; TRBD2 agrees at 9 bases. The length of the CDR3 is 17 residues. Germline loops: CDR1 LNHDA, CDR2 SQIVND (reference sequence). The ends lost 5 bases at V and 2 bases at J; junction bases unmatched: 13. CDR3 sequence (DNA): TGTGCCAGTAGTTCAAAACCCATTGAGCGGGAGGCCTACGAGCAGTACTTC. The encoded protein is CASSSKPIEREAYEQYF.

The chain is built from TRBV10-2 and TRBJ2-7; D call uncertain. The CDR3 has 13 residues. In germline, CDR1 is WSHSY, CDR2 SAAADI. Between the trimmed V and J ends, which lost 0 bases and 3 bases, there was a span of 6 bases. This chain's CDR3 is CASSESRYYEQYF. Here the CDR3 DNA reads TGCGCCAGCAGTGAGTCTCGGTACTACGAGCAGTACTTC.

The rearrangement links TRBV28 to TRBJ2-7, with 12 positions matching TRBD2. Germline V gene data show CDR1 as MDHEN and CDR2 as SYDVKM. The J segment lost 5 bases and the V segment lost 5 bases, leaving 10 bases of the junction unmatched. CDR3 length: 16 amino acids. The CDR3 reads CASSPARLAGEDEQYF. The CDR3 bases are TGTGCCAGCAGTCCGGCCAGACTAGCGGGAGAAGACGAGCAGTACTTC.

The CDR3 reads CASSDSTSNEQFF. CDR3 bases: TGTGCCAGCAGTGACTCGACTAGCAATGAGCAGTTCTTC. The chain couples TRBV6-4 to TRBJ2-1, with TRBD2 as a possible D gene (6 bases). V shed 0 bases and J shed 6 bases, with 6 bases lying between them. The CDR3 runs 13 residues. CDR1 MRHNA and CDR2 SNTAGT come from the germline V gene.

This chain links TRBV18 with TRBJ2-6; tentatively, D is TRBD2 (6 bases). Germline loops: CDR1 KGHSH, CDR2 LQKENI. The CDR3 spans 17 residues. V lost 6 bases and J 4 bases, leaving 19 bases between the germline ends. The CDR3 region is CASSAEIGGGGANVLTF. CDR3 nucleotide sequence: TGTGCCAGCTCGGCGGAGATCGGGGGTGGCGGGGCCAACGTCCTGACTTTC.

The chain carries TRBV7-6 and TRBJ2-6; D may be TRBD1 or TRBD2 (5 bases each). CDR1 and CDR2 (germline): SGHVS, FNYEAQ. This CDR3 contains 16 residues. Trimming stripped 2 bases from V and 2 bases from J, with 10 bases between. This chain's CDR3 is CASSLLGVAGANVLTF. CDR3 in DNA: TGTGCCAGCAGCTTATTGGGGGTGGCTGGGGCCAACGTCCTGACTTTC.

This chain links TRBV27 with TRBJ2-5; D might be TRBD2 (6 bases). Trimming cost V 2 bases and J 5 bases, with 18 bases left between them. CDR3 length: 16 amino acids. The germline V gene has CDR1 MNHEY and CDR2 SMNVEV (reference sequence). The CDR3, as DNA: TGTGCCAGCAGTTTAGGGTATGGGAGGTCCAGGGAGACCCAGTACTTC. Its protein is CASSLGYGRSRETQYF.

V usage is TRBV27 and J usage is TRBJ2-5; 7 bases fit TRBD2. V was clipped by 8 bases and J by 4 bases; unmatched bases: 16. The germline V gene has CDR1 MNHEY and CDR2 SMNVEV (reference sequence). The CDR3 covers 16 residues. DNA for the CDR3: TGTGCCAGCCACCCTCATTGGACTAGTGGGGTAGAGACCCAGTACTTC. Residues: CASHPHWTSGVETQYF.

The rearrangement uses TRBV14 and TRBJ1-1; D gene uncertain. The V gene's germline CDR1 is SGHDN and CDR2 FVKESK. V was shortened by 9 bases and J by 6 bases, with 23 bases between the two germline ends. CDR3 size: 15 residues. As DNA, the CDR3 is TGTGCCAGTCGGCCCTGGGCCGGGGAGGCCCCTGAAGCTTTCTTT. It yields the protein CASRPWAGEAPEAFF.

The rearrangement uses TRBV12-3 or TRBV12-4 and TRBJ2-3; D remains unclear. The germline V and J ends were trimmed by 3 bases and 6 bases, with 10 bases remaining between them. CDR3 size: 13 residues. This chain's CDR3 is CASSFTSVDTQYF. The CDR3 coding sequence is TGTGCCAGCAGTTTCACGTCCGTCGATACGCAGTATTTT.

The genes are TRBV7-6 and TRBJ1-5; no reliable D call. The V end was cut by 5 bases, the J end by 2 bases, with 13 bases between. CDR3 size: 15 residues. Germline V gene sequence: CDR1 SGHVS, CDR2 FNYEAQ. The chain's CDR3 is CASSPGLRGNQPQHF. The CDR3 nucleotides are TGTGCCAGCAGCCCGGGGTTGCGAGGCAATCAGCCCCAGCATTTT.

This chain connects TRBV28 to TRBJ2-1; 9 nucleotides match TRBD2. CDR1 is MDHEN and CDR2 is SYDVKM in the germline V gene. This CDR3 comprises 13 residues. V shed 10 bases, J shed 3 bases, and the junction held 4 bases outside the gene matches. In DNA, the CDR3 is TGTGCCATCCTAGCGGGAAACTACAATGAGCAGTTCTTC. Translation gives CAILAGNYNEQFF.

V usage is TRBV4-1 and J usage is TRBJ2-2; D might be TRBD2 (6 bases). The CDR3 consists of 15 residues. Per the germline V gene, CDR1 is MGHRA and CDR2 is YSYEKL. Deletions cut 2 bases from V and 4 bases from J, with 11 bases between. Here the CDR3 reads CASSQWGVGTGELFF. As DNA, the CDR3 is TGCGCCAGCAGCCAATGGGGGGTGGGCACCGGGGAGCTGTTTTTT.

The rearrangement uses TRBV6-2 or TRBV6-3 and TRBJ2-2; tentative D call: TRBD1 (5 bases). CDR1 and CDR2 from the germline V gene are MNHEY and SVGEGT. The V gene lost 2 bases and the J gene lost 3 bases, with 7 bases spanning the gap. This CDR3 is built from 14 residues. CDR3 loop: CASSYDSHTGELFF. The CDR3 region has the DNA TGTGCCAGCAGTTACGACAGTCACACCGGGGAGCTGTTTTTT.

The chain has TRBV5-1 and TRBJ1-5; 9 nucleotides line up with TRBD1. V lost 4 bases, J lost 6 bases, and 5 bases stayed unmatched. Looked up from germline, CDR1 is SGHRS and CDR2 is YFSETQ. The CDR3 runs 14 residues. CDR3 coding DNA: TGCGCCAGCAGCCCGGGACAGGGTGGTCAGCCCCAGCATTTT. The encoded protein is CASSPGQGGQPQHF.